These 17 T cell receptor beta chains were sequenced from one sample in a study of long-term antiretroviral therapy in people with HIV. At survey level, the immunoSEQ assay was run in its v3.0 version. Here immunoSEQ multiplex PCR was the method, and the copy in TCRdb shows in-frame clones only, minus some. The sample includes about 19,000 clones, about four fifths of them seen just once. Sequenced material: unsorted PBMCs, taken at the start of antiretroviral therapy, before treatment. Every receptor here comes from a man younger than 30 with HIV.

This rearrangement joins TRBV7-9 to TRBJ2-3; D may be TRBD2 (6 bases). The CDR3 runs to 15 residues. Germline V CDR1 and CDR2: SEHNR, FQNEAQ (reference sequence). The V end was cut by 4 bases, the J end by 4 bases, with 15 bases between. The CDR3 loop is CASSSRLGWADTQYF. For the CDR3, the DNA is TGTGCCAGCAGCTCGCGACTAGGGTGGGCAGATACGCAGTATTTT.

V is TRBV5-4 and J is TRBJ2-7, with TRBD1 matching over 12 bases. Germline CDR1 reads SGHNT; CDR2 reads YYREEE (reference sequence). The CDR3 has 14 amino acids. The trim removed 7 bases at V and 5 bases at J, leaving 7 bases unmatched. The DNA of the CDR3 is TGTGCCAGCGGGGACAGGGGGCCCGTCGACGAGCAGTACTTC. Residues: CASGDRGPVDEQYF.

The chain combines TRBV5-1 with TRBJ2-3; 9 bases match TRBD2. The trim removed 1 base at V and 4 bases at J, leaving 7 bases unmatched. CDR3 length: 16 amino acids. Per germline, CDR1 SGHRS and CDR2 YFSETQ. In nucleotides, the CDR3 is TGCGCCAGCAGCTTGAGGGGTAGCGGGAGTGCAGATACGCAGTATTTT. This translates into CASSLRGSGSADTQYF.

The CDR3 loop is CASSLGGGPYEQYF. As DNA, the CDR3 is TGTGCCAGCAGCTTGGGAGGGGGCCCCTACGAGCAGTACTTC. The V and J genes are TRBV5-5 and TRBJ2-7, with 7 bases aligning to TRBD1. Trimming cost V 0 bases and J 2 bases; bases outside gene matches: 2. There are 14 residues in the CDR3. The germline V gene has CDR1 SGHKS and CDR2 YYEKEE (reference sequence).

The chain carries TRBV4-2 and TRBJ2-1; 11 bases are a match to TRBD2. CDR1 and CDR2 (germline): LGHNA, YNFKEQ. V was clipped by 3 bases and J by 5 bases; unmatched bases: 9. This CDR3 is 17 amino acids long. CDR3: CASSHPQLAGGHNEQFF. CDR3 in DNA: TGTGCCAGCAGCCACCCACAGCTAGCGGGAGGACACAATGAGCAGTTCTTC.

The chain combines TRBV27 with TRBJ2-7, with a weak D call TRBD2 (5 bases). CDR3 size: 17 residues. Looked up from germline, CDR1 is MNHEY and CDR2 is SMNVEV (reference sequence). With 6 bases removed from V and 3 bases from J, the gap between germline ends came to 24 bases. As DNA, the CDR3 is TGTGCCAGCAGATTCCTCCAATCCGGACGGGGAATCTACGAGCAGTACTTC. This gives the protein CASRFLQSGRGIYEQYF.

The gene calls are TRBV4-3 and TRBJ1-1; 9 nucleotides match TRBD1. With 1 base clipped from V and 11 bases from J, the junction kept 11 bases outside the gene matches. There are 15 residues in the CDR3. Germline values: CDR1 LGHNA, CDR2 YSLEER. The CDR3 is CASSQVEGQGSWAFF. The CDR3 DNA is TGCGCCAGCAGCCAAGTAGAGGGACAGGGTTCGTGGGCTTTCTTT.

CDR3 sequence: CAISGDPGQVNSYEQYF. In nucleotides, the CDR3 is TGTGCCATCAGCGGAGACCCGGGACAGGTTAACTCCTACGAGCAGTACTTC. The genes are TRBV10-3 and TRBJ2-7, with 8 positions matching TRBD1. This CDR3 has 17 residues. V lost 6 bases and J lost 0; bases outside the gene matches: 13. Per germline, CDR1 ENHRY and CDR2 SYGVKD.

The CDR3, as DNA: TGTGCCAGCAGCTTAGCCGCGGGGGGCCTACTCATAACTGAAGCTTTCTTT. The encoded protein is CASSLAAGGLLITEAFF. The chain recombines TRBV11-1 with TRBJ1-1; D perhaps matches TRBD1 (6 bases). V was trimmed by 0 bases and J by 5 bases, leaving 19 bases between them. Per the germline V gene, CDR1 is SGHAT and CDR2 is FQDESV (reference sequence). The CDR3 runs to 17 residues. Drawing the rest from reference TRBV11-1 and TRBJ1-1, the complete variable domain is EAEVAQSPRYKITEKSQAVAFWCDPISGHATLYWYRQILGQGPELLVQFQDESVVDDSQLPKDRFSAERLKGVDSTLKIQPAELGDSAMYLCASSLAAGGLLITEAFFGQGTRLTVV.

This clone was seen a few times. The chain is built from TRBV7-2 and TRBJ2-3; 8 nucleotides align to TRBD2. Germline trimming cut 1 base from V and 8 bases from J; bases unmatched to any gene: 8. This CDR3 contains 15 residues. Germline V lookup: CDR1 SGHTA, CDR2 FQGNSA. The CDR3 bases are TGTGCCAGCAGCTTAGGTTGGAGCGGGAGTGGTACGCAGTATTTT. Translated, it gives CASSLGWSGSGTQYF.

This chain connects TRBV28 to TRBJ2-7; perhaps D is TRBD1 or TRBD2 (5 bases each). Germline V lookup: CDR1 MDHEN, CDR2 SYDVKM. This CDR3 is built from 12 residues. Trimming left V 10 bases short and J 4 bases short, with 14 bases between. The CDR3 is CATRGVLYEQYF. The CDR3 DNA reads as TGTGCCACCAGAGGGGTACTATACGAGCAGTACTTC.

CDR3 sequence (DNA): TGTGCCAGCAGACGGCGTGAGGGGAAAGGGTCATGGGGTAATGAAAAACTGTTTTTT. Translating it yields CASRRREGKGSWGNEKLFF. V and J are TRBV21-1 and TRBJ1-4. TRBV21-1 is flagged as a pseudogene. The CDR3 is 19 residues long.

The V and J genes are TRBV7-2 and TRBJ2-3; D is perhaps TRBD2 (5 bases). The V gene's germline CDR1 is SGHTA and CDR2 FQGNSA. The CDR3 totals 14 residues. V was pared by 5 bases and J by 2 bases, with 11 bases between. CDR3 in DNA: TGTGCCAGCAGCCCCCAGACTAACACAGATACGCAGTATTTT. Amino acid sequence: CASSPQTNTDTQYF. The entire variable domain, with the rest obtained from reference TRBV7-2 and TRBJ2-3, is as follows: GAGVSQSPSNKVTEKGKDVELRCDPISGHTALYWYRQSLGQGLEFLIYFQGNSAPDKSGLPSDRFSAERTGGSVSTLTIQRTQQEDSAVYLCASSPQTNTDTQYFGPGTRLTVL.

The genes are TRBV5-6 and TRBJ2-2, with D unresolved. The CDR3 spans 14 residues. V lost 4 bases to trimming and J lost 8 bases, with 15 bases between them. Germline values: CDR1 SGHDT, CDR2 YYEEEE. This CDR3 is CASSLTWAPGELFF. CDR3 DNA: TGTGCCAGCAGCCTAACATGGGCTCCGGGGGAGCTGTTTTTT.

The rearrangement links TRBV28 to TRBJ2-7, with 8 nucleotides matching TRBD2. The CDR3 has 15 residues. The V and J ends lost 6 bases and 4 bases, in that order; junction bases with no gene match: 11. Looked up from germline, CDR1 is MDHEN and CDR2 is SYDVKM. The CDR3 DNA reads TGTGCCAGCAGCCCTTGGCGGGAGGCATCTTACGAGCAGTACTTC. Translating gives CASSPWREASYEQYF.

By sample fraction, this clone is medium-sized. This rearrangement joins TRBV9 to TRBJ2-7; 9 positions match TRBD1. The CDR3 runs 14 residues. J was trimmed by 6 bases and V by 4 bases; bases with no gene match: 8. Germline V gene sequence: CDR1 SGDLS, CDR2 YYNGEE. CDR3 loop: CASSPGTGSGEQYF. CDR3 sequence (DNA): TGTGCCAGCAGCCCTGGGACAGGGTCCGGCGAGCAGTACTTC.

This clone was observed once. The CDR3 DNA sequence: TGTGCCAGCCACCCAATCGTTCGGACTAGTTCCGAGCAGTACTTC. Protein product: CASHPIVRTSSEQYF. This sequence joins TRBV9 and TRBJ2-7; TRBD2 matches 7 bases. This CDR3 spans 15 amino acids. Germline loops: CDR1 SGDLS, CDR2 YYNGEE. V gave up 7 bases and J gave up 6 bases; unmatched junction bases: 16.